The 18 T cell receptor beta chains in this list originate from one sample, sequenced in a study of blood T cell repertoires in COVID-19. Here immunoSEQ multiplex PCR was the method, and the copy in TCRdb shows in-frame clones only, minus some. The sample has under 300,000 clones; roughly 90% are singletons. Sequenced material: PBMCs or T cells enriched from blood (not recorded which). These receptors came from a woman in her forties who had recovered from COVID-19.

The V and J genes are TRBV27 and TRBJ2-1, with D possibly being TRBD2 (6 bases). Trimming pared 5 bases from V and 4 bases from J, leaving 12 bases between. Looked up from germline, CDR1 is MNHEY and CDR2 is SMNVEV (reference sequence). CDR3 length equals 14 residues. CDR3 nucleotides: TGTGCCAGCAGTATAAGGAGGGAGTACAATGAGCAGTTCTTC. This translates into CASSIRREYNEQFF.

The rearrangement joins TRBV3-1 (or the pseudogene TRBV3-2) to TRBJ1-2; D is perhaps TRBD1 (5 bases). This CDR3 contains 15 residues. CDR1 LGHDT and CDR2 YNNKEL come from the germline V gene (reference sequence). V was shortened by 1 base and J by 4 bases, with 13 bases between the two germline ends. CDR3 coding DNA: TGTGCCAGCAGCCAAGCCGGGGGGGTTGGCTATGGCTACACCTTC. Translated, it gives CASSQAGGVGYGYTF.

This clone was seen just once. V and J are TRBV5-1 and TRBJ2-5; D possibly corresponds to TRBD2 (7 bases). From germline, CDR1 is SGHRS and CDR2 YFSETQ. The CDR3 contains 14 residues. V was cut by 7 bases and J by 2 bases, with 15 bases left in between. CDR3 DNA: TGCGCCAGCCAAAAGGGGGGGAATCAAGAGACCCAGTACTTC. It translates to CASQKGGNQETQYF.

This clone was counted a single time. The J gene is TRBJ2-2, the V gene TRBV5-8; unclear D gene. This CDR3 contains 15 residues. V was cut by 2 bases and J by 4 bases, with 12 bases left in between. Germline V gives CDR1 SGHTS, CDR2 YDEGEE. The CDR3 here is CASSLIEDITGELFF. The DNA of the CDR3 is TGTGCCAGCAGCTTAATCGAGGATATCACCGGGGAGCTGTTTTTT.

V gene TRBV6-6 combines with J gene TRBJ1-4; no reliable D call. CDR1 and CDR2 (germline): MNHNY, SVGAGI (reference sequence). The CDR3 has 14 residues. Trimming took 2 bases from V and 3 from J, leaving 7 bases between them. CDR3 bases: TGTGCCAGCAGTTACCTACCTTCTAATGAAAAACTGTTTTTT. It is translated as CASSYLPSNEKLFF.

The chain carries TRBV30 and TRBJ1-2; D perhaps matches TRBD1 (5 bases). V was pared by 4 bases and J by 7 bases, with 19 bases between. This CDR3 is 14 amino acids long. Per germline, CDR1 GTSNPN and CDR2 SVGIG (reference sequence). The CDR3 loop is CAWTYGQGIFGYTF. The CDR3, as DNA: TGTGCCTGGACATATGGGCAGGGAATTTTTGGCTACACCTTC.

The rearrangement uses TRBV7-9 and TRBJ2-3, with a possible D match to TRBD1 (5 bases). CDR3 size: 13 residues. Germline loops: CDR1 SEHNR, CDR2 FQNEAQ (reference sequence). V was cut by 4 bases and J by 3 bases, with 8 bases left in between. CDR3 coding DNA: TGTGCCAGCAGCTCCAGACAGACAGATACGCAGTATTTT. Translated: CASSSRQTDTQYF.

The chain has TRBV7-3 and TRBJ2-5, with 9 bases identical to TRBD2. CDR1 is SGHTA and CDR2 is FQGTGA in the germline V gene. CDR3 length: 16 amino acids. Losses at the gene ends were 2 bases for V and 5 bases for J; bases not matched to a gene: 9. CDR3 coding DNA: TGTGCCAGCAGCTTATCCCTAGCGGGGCCTGGGGAGACCCAGTACTTC. Its translation: CASSLSLAGPGETQYF.

This chain uses TRBV7-3 with TRBJ1-5; TRBD1 matches 7 bases. Trimming removed 4 bases from V and 5 bases from J; junction bases left unmatched: 11. This CDR3 has 16 amino acids. Germline-derived CDR1 and CDR2 are SGHTA and FQGTGA. CDR3 sequence (DNA): TGTGCCAGCAGCTCCGCAGTACTACAGGGGTATCAGCCCCAGCATTTT. Protein product: CASSSAVLQGYQPQHF. The full variable domain, with the rest looked up from reference TRBV7-3 and TRBJ1-5, is GAGVSQTPSNKVTEKGKYVELRCDPISGHTALYWYRQSLGQGPEFLIYFQGTGAADDSGLPNDRFFAVRPEGSVSTLKIQRTERGDSAVYLCASSSAVLQGYQPQHFGDGTRLSIL.

The chain has TRBV5-5 and TRBJ1-2; no clear D. Germline V gives CDR1 SGHKS, CDR2 YYEKEE (reference sequence). CDR3 size: 13 residues. V lost 5 bases to trimming and J lost 2 bases, with 10 bases between them. The CDR3: CASSPGSNYGYTF. In nucleotides, the CDR3 is TGTGCCAGCAGTCCCGGGTCGAACTATGGCTACACCTTC.

The J gene is TRBJ1-4, the V gene TRBV2, with TRBD1 matching over 7 bases. This CDR3 is 18 amino acids long. With V trimmed by 4 bases and J by 6 bases, 17 bases remained unmatched. CDR1 is SNHLY, CDR2 FYNNEI, per germline. The CDR3 sequence: CASSGNTPRQGSYEKLFF. CDR3 in DNA: TGTGCCAGCAGTGGAAACACCCCTAGACAGGGTTCGTATGAAAAACTGTTTTTT.

The rearrangement joins TRBV11-2 to TRBJ2-3; TRBD2 aligns across 9 bases. This CDR3 region has 16 residues. The germline V gene has CDR1 SGHAT and CDR2 FQNNGV. The V segment lost 1 base and the J segment 6 bases; nucleotides outside the gene matches: 8. The CDR3 region is CASSLAGGRAHDTQYF. Written as DNA, the CDR3 is TGTGCCAGCAGCTTAGCGGGCGGGAGGGCCCATGATACGCAGTATTTT.

The gene calls are TRBV10-2 and TRBJ2-7; 9 bases are a match to TRBD2. Germline-derived CDR1 and CDR2 are WSHSY and SAAADI. The V gene end was trimmed by 4 bases and the J gene end by 7 bases; junction bases not matched to a gene: 5. The CDR3 has 13 amino acids. The CDR3: CASSVAGVREQYF. DNA of the CDR3: TGCGCCAGCAGTGTAGCGGGAGTGCGGGAGCAGTACTTC.

This clone was observed a single time. This chain links TRBV12-5 with TRBJ2-3; 7 bases fit TRBD1. The CDR3 has 13 residues. Germline values: CDR1 LGHNT, CDR2 FRNRAP. V gave up 6 bases and J gave up 5 bases; unmatched junction bases: 5. The CDR3: CASGQGQGDTQYF. CDR3 nucleotides: TGTGCTAGTGGACAGGGGCAGGGAGATACGCAGTATTTT.

This chain uses TRBV3-1 (or the pseudogene TRBV3-2) with TRBJ1-2; D not certain. The CDR3 runs 13 residues. V dropped 5 bases and J dropped 2 bases, with 9 bases sitting between them. From germline, CDR1 is LGHDT and CDR2 YNNKEL (reference sequence). CDR3 sequence reads: CASSSTNNYGYTF. In DNA, the CDR3 is TGTGCCAGCAGCTCGACAAACAACTATGGCTACACCTTC.

V is TRBV5-1 and J is TRBJ2-1, with TRBD2 as a possible D gene (6 bases). The ends were cut back, 0 bases at V and 5 bases at J, with 12 bases in the middle. The germline gives CDR1 SGHRS, CDR2 YFSETQ. The CDR3 is 15 residues long. The CDR3 nucleotides read TGCGCCAGCAGCTTGGATGGACGGACTAACAATGAGCAGTTCTTC. Protein sequence: CASSLDGRTNNEQFF.

The V gene is TRBV6-5, the J gene TRBJ1-3; TRBD1 might be the D (6 bases). The germline V and J ends were trimmed by 6 bases and 0 bases, with 9 bases remaining between them. The CDR3 is 14 residues long. Germline loops: CDR1 MNHEY, CDR2 SVGAGI. The CDR3 sequence: CASRGGISGNTIYF. The CDR3 coding sequence is TGTGCCAGCAGAGGGGGTATCTCTGGAAACACCATATATTTT.

The chain recombines TRBV19 with TRBJ1-6; 11 nucleotides agree with TRBD1. Germline CDR1 LNHDA, CDR2 SQIVND (reference sequence). This CDR3 region has 14 residues. With V trimmed by 5 bases and J by 9 bases, 3 bases remained unmatched. The CDR3 loop reads CASSWTGGGSPLHF. The CDR3 coding sequence is TGTGCCAGTAGTTGGACAGGGGGCGGTTCACCCCTCCACTTT.